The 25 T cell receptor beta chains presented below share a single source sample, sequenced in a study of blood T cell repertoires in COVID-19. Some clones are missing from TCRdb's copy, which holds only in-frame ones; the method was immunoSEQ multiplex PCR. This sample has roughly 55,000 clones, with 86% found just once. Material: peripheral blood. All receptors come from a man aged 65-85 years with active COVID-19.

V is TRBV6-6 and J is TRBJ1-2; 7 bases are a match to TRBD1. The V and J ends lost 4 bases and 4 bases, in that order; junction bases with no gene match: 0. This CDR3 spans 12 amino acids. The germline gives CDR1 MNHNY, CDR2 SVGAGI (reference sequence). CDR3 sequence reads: CASSWTGYGYTF. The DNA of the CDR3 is TGTGCCAGCAGTTGGACAGGCTATGGCTACACCTTC.

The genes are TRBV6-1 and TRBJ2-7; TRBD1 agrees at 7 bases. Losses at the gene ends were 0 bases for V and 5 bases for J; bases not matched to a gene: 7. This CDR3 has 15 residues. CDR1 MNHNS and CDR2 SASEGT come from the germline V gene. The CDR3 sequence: CASSEAGDSSHEQYF. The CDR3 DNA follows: TGTGCCAGCAGTGAAGCAGGGGACAGTTCCCACGAGCAGTACTTC.

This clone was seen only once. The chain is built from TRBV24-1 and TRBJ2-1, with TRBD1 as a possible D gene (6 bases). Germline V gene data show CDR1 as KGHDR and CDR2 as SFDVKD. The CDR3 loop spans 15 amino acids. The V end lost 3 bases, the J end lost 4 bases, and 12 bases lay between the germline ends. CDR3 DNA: TGTGCCACCAGTGATCCCGGACAGTTTTACAATGAGCAGTTCTTC. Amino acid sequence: CATSDPGQFYNEQFF.

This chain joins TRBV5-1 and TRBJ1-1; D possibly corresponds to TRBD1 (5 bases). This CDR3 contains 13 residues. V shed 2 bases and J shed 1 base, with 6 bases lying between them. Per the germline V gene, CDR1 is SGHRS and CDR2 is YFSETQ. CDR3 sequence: CASSLTGNTEAFF. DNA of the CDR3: TGCGCCAGCAGCTTAACAGGGAACACTGAAGCTTTCTTT.

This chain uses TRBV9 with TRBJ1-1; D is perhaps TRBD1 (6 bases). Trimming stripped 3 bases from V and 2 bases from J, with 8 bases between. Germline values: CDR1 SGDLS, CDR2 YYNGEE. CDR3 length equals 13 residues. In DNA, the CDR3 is TGTGCCAGCAGCGCCGGGACAAACACTGAAGCTTTCTTT. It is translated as CASSAGTNTEAFF.

The CDR3, as DNA: TGCGCCAGCGGACCTCGAGCGGGGGGTTCAGATACGCAGTATTTT. This encodes CASGPRAGGSDTQYF. The chain has TRBV4-3 and TRBJ2-3; TRBD2 matches at 9 bases. The V and J ends lost 8 bases and 4 bases, in that order; junction bases with no gene match: 10. Germline V gene sequence: CDR1 LGHNA, CDR2 YSLEER. CDR3 length equals 15 residues.

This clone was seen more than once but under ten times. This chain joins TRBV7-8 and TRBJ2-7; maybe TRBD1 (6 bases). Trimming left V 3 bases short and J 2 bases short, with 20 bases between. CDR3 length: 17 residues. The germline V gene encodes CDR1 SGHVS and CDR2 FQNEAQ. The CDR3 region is CASSFGPGTSNPYEQYF. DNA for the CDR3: TGTGCCAGCAGCTTCGGACCCGGGACATCTAACCCCTACGAGCAGTACTTC.

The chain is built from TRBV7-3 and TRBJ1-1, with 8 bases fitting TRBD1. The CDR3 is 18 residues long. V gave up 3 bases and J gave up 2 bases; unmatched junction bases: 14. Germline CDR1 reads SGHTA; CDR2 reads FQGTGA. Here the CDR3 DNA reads TGTGCCAGCAGCTTTAAGCACCCAGGGGGCTTGGGAAACACTGAAGCTTTCTTT. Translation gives CASSFKHPGGLGNTEAFF.

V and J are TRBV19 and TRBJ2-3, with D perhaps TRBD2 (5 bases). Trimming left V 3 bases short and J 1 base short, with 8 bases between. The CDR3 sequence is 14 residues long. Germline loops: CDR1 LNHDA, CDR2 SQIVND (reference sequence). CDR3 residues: CASSIFGGTDTQYF. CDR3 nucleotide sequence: TGTGCCAGTAGTATCTTCGGGGGCACAGATACGCAGTATTTT.

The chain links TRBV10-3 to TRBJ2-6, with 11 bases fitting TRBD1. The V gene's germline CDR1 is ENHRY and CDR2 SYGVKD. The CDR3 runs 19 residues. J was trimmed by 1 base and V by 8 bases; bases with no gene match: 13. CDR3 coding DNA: TGTGCCATCCAAGGGACAGGGGGTATCCAGCGGTCTGGGGCCAACGTCCTGACTTTC. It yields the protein CAIQGTGGIQRSGANVLTF.

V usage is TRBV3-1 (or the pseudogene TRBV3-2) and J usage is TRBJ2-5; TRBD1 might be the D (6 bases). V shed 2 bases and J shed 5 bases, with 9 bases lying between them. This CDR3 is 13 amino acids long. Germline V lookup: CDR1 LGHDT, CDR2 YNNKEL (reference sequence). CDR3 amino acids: CASSQSGVETQYF. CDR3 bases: TGTGCCAGCAGCCAATCAGGGGTTGAGACCCAGTACTTC.

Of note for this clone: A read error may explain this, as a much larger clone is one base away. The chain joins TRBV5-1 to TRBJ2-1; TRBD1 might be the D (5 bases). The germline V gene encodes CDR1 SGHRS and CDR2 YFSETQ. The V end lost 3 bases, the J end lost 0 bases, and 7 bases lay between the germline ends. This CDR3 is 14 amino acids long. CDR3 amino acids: CASSSDISYNEQFF. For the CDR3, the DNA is TGCGCCAGCAGCTCGGACATCTCCTACAATGAGCAGTTCTTC.

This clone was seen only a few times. The CDR3 nucleotides are TGTGCCAGCAGCGCCTTGACTAGCGGGGCCTACAATGAGCAGTTCTTC. This encodes CASSALTSGAYNEQFF. V and J are TRBV7-2 and TRBJ2-1; 11 nucleotides agree with TRBD2. This CDR3 has 16 residues. V shed 5 bases, J shed 2 bases, and the junction held 5 bases outside the gene matches. Looked up from germline, CDR1 is SGHTA and CDR2 is FQGNSA.

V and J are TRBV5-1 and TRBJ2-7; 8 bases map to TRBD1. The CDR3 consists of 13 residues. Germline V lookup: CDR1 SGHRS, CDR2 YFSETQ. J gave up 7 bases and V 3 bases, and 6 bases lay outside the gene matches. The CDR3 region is CASSSQGVGEQYF. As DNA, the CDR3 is TGCGCCAGCAGCTCACAGGGGGTGGGAGAGCAGTACTTC.

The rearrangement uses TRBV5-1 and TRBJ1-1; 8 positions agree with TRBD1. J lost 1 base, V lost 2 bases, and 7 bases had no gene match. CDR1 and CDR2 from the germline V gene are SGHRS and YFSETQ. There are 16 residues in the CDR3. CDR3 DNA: TGCGCCAGCAGCTTCGGACAGGGCTTGTGGAACACTGAAGCTTTCTTT. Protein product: CASSFGQGLWNTEAFF. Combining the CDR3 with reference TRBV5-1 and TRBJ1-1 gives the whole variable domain KAGVTQTPRYLIKTRGQQVTLSCSPISGHRSVSWYQQTPGQGLQFLFEYFSETQRNKGNFPGRFSGRQFSNSRSEMNVSTLELGDSALYLCASSFGQGLWNTEAFFGQGTRLTVV.

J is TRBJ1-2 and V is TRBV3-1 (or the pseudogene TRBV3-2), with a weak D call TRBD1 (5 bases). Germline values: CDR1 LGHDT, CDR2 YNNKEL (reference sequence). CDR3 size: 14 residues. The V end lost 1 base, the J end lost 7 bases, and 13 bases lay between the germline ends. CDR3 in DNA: TGTGCCAGCAGCCAAGGGTGGCAGGGCAGTGGCTACACCTTC. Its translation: CASSQGWQGSGYTF.

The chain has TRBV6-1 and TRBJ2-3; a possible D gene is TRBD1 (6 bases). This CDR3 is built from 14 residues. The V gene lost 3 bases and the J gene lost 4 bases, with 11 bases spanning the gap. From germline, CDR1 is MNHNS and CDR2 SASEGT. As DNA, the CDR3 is TGTGCCAGCAGTGATGGGGGCGGTTCAGATACGCAGTATTTT. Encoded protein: CASSDGGGSDTQYF.

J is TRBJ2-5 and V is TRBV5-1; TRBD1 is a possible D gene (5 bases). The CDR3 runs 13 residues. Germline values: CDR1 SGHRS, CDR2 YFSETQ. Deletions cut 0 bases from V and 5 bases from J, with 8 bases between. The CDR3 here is CASSLGGMETQYF. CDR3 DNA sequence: TGCGCCAGCAGCTTGGGGGGCATGGAGACCCAGTACTTC.

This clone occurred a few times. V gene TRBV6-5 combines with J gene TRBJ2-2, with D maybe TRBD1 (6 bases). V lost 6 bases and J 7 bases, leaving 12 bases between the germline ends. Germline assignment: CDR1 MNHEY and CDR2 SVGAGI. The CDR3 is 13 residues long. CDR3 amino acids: CASRDTGIGELFF. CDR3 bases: TGTGCCAGCAGAGATACAGGGATCGGGGAGCTGTTTTTT.

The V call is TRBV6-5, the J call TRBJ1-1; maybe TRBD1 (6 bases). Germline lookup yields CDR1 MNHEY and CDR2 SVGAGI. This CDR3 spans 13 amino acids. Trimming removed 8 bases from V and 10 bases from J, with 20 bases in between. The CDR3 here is CASGKGQATGAFF. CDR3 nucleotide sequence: TGTGCCAGCGGAAAGGGACAAGCCACGGGAGCTTTCTTT.

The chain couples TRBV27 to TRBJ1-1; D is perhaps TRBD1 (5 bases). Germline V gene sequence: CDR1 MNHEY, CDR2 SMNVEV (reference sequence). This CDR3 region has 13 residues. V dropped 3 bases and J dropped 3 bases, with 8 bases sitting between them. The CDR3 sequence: CASSLGQDTEAFF. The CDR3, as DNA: TGTGCCAGCAGTTTGGGGCAGGACACTGAAGCTTTCTTT.

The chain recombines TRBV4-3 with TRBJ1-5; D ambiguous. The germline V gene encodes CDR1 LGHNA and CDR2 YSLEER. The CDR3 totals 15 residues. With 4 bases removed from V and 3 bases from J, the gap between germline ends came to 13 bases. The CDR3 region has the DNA TGCGCCAGCAGCCCCACCATGGCTCCCAATCAGCCCCAGCATTTT. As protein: CASSPTMAPNQPQHF.

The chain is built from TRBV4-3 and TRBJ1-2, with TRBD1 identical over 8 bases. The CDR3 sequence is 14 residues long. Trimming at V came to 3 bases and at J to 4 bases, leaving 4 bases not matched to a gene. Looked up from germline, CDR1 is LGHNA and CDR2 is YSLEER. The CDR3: CASSHTTGGYGYTF. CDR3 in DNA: TGCGCCAGCAGCCACACTACAGGGGGCTATGGCTACACCTTC.

This CDR3 is CASSPPLGGTDTQYF. In DNA, the CDR3 is TGTGCCAGCTCACCACCCCTAGGGGGCACAGATACGCAGTATTTT. The V call is TRBV18, the J call TRBJ2-3; perhaps TRBD1 as D (5 bases). The CDR3 totals 15 residues. Germline CDR1 reads KGHSH; CDR2 reads LQKENI. Trimming pared 0 bases from V and 1 base from J, leaving 8 bases between.

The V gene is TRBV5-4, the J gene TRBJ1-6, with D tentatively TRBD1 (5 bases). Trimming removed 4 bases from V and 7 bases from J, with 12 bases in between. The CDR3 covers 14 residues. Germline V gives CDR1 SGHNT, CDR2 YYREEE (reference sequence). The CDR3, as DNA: TGTGCCAGCAGCGCGGCCGGGGGGAATTCACCCCTCCACTTT. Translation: CASSAAGGNSPLHF.